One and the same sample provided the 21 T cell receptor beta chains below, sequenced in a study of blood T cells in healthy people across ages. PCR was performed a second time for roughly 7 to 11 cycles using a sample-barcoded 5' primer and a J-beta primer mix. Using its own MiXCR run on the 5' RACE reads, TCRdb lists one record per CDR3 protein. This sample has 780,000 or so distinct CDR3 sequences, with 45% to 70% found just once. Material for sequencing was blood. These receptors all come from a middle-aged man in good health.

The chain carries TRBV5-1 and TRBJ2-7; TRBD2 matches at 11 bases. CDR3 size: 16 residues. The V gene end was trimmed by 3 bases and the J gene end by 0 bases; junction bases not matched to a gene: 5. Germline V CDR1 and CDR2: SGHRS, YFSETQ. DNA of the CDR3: TGCGCCAGCAGCTGGGAGACTAGCGGGAACTCCTACGAGCAGTACTTC. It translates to CASSWETSGNSYEQYF. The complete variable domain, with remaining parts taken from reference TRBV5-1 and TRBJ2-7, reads KAGVTQTPRYLIKTRGQQVTLSCSPISGHRSVSWYQQTPGQGLQFLFEYFSETQRNKGNFPGRFSGRQFSNSRSEMNVSTLELGDSALYLCASSWETSGNSYEQYFGPGTRLTVT.

CDR3 DNA sequence: TGTGCCAGCAGTCCTCCGGGGGCTGGTTACTACGAGCAGTACTTC. This translates into CASSPPGAGYYEQYF. V and J are TRBV28 and TRBJ2-7; D tentatively fits TRBD1 or TRBD2 (6 bases each). The length of the CDR3 is 15 residues. V lost 5 bases and J lost 3, with 17 bases in between. The germline V gene encodes CDR1 MDHEN and CDR2 SYDVKM.

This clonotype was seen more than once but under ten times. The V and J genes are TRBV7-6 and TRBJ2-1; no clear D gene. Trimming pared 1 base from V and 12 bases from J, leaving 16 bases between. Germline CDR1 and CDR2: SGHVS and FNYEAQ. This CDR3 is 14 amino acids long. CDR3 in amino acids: CASSLVISGRMQFF. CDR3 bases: TGTGCCAGCAGCTTAGTTATCTCTGGCAGAATGCAGTTCTTC.

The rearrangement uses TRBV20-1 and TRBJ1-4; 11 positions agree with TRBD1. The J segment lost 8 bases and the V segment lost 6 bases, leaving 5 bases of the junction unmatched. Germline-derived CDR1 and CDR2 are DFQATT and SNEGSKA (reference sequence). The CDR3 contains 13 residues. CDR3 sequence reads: CSAPGQGDEKLFF. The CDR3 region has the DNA TGCAGTGCACCGGGACAGGGGGACGAAAAACTGTTTTTT.

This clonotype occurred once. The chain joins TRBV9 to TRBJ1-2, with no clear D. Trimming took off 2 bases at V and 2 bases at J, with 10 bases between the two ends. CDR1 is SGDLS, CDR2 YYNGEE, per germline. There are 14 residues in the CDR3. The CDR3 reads CASSVGSNNYGYTF. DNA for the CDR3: TGTGCCAGCAGCGTTGGATCAAACAACTATGGCTACACCTTC.

The CDR3 bases are TGCGCCAGCAGCCAACCCGCTTGGAGCGGGAGTAGGAATGAGCAGTTCTTC. It yields the protein CASSQPAWSGSRNEQFF. V gene TRBV4-1 combines with J gene TRBJ2-1; 8 nucleotides align to TRBD2. CDR3 length: 17 residues. Germline lookup yields CDR1 MGHRA and CDR2 YSYEKL. Unmatched junction bases numbered 13, after V lost 2 bases and J lost 7 bases.

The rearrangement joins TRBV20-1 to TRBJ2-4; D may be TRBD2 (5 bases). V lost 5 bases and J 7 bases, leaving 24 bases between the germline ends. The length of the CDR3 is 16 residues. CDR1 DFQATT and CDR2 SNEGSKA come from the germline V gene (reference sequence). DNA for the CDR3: TGCAGTGCTCCTATAACTAGAAGTAATAGGGAGAACATTCAGTACTTC. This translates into CSAPITRSNRENIQYF.

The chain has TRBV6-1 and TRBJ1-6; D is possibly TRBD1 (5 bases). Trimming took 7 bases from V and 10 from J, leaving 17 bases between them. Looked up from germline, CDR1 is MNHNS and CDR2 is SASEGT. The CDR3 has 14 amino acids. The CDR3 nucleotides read TGTGCCAGCACCCTAGGAGACAGCAACTCACCCCTCCACTTT. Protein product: CASTLGDSNSPLHF.

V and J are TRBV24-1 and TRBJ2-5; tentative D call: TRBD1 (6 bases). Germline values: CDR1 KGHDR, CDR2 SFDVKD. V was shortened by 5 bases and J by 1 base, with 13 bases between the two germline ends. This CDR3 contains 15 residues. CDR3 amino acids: CATSAKTGSQETQYF. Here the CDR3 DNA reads TGTGCCACCAGTGCCAAGACAGGCAGCCAAGAGACCCAGTACTTC.

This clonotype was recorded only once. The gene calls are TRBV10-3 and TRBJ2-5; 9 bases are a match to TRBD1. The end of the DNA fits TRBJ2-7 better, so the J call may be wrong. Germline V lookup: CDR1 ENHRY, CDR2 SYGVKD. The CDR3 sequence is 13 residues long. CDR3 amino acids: CAISVGQGYEQYF. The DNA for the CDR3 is TGTGCCATCAGTGTTGGACAGGGGTACGAGCAGTACTTC.

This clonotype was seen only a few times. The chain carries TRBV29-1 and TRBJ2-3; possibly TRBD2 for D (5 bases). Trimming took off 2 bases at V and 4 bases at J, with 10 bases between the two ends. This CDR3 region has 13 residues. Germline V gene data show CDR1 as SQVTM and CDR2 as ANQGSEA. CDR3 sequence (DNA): TGCAGCGTTGAACTGACCGGGGCAGATACGCAGTATTTT. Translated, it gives CSVELTGADTQYF.

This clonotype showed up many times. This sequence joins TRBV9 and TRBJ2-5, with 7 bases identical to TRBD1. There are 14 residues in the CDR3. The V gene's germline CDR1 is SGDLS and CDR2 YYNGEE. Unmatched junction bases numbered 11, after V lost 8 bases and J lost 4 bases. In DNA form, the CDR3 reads TGTGCCAGTTCAACAGGGGATAGGCCAGAGACCCAGTACTTC. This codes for CASSTGDRPETQYF.

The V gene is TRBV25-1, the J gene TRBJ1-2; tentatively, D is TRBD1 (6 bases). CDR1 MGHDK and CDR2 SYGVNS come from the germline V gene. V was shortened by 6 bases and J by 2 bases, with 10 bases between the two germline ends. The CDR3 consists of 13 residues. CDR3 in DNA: TGTGCCAGCAGCAAGGACAGAAACTATGGCTACACCTTC. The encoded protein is CASSKDRNYGYTF.

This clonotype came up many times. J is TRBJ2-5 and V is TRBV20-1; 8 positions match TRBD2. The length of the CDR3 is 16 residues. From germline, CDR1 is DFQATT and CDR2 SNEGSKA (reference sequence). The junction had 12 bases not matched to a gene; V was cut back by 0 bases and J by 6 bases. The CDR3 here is CSARDLLAGLGKTQYF. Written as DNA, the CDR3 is TGCAGTGCTAGAGATCTTCTAGCGGGTTTGGGTAAGACCCAGTACTTC.

CDR3 loop: CASSLGGTGVYEQYF. In nucleotides, the CDR3 is TGCGCCAGCAGCTTGGGGGGGACAGGGGTCTACGAGCAGTACTTC. The chain joins TRBV5-1 to TRBJ2-7; 10 positions agree with TRBD1. V was pared by 0 bases and J by 3 bases, with 3 bases of the junction left unmatched. The germline V gene encodes CDR1 SGHRS and CDR2 YFSETQ. The CDR3 is 15 residues long.

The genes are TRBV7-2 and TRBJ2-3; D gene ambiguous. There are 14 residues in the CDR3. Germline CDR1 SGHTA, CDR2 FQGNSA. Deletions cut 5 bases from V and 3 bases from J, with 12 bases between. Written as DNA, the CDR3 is TGTGCCAGCAGCATCGACGCTAGTACAGATACGCAGTATTTT. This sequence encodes CASSIDASTDTQYF.

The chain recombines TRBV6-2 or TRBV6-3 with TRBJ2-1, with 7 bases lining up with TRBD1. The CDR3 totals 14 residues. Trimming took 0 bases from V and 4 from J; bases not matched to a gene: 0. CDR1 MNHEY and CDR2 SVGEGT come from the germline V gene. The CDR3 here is CASSYSGQYNEQFF. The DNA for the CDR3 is TGTGCCAGCAGTTACTCGGGACAGTACAATGAGCAGTTCTTC.

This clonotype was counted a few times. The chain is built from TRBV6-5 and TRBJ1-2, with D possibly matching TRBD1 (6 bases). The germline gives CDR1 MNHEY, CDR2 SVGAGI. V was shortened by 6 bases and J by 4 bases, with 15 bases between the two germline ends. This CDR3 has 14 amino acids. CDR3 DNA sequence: TGTGCCAGCAGACAACAGGGATTTAGCTATGGCTACACCTTC. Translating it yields CASRQQGFSYGYTF.

CDR3 sequence: CASSLDYRTSTDTQYF. As DNA, the CDR3 is TGTGCCAGCAGCCTAGACTACCGAACTAGCACAGATACGCAGTATTTT. The gene calls are TRBV14 and TRBJ2-3, with D tentatively TRBD2 (5 bases). From germline, CDR1 is SGHDN and CDR2 FVKESK. The CDR3 has 16 amino acids. Trimming removed 4 bases at V and 0 bases at J, with 14 bases between.

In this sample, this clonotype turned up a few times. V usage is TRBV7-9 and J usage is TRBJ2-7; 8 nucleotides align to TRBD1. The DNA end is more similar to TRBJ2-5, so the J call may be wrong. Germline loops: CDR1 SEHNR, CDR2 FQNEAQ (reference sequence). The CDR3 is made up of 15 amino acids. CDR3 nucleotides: TGTGCCAGCAGCTGGGGGACAGGCGGGTCGGAGACCCAGTACTTC. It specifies CASSWGTGGSETQYF.

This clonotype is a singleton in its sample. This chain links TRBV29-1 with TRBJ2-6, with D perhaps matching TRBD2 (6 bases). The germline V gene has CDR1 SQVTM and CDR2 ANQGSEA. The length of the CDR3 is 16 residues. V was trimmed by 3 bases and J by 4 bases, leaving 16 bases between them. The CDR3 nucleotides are TGCAGCGTTGATGACAGAGCCGGGGGAGGGGCCAACGTCCTGACTTTC. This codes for CSVDDRAGGGANVLTF.